Following are 20 T cell receptor beta chains from one sample sequenced in a study of CD8 T cells in ankylosing spondylitis. TCRdb reanalysed the 5' RACE reads using MiXCR and keeps one entry per CDR3 protein. The table has fewer than 400,000 distinct CDR3 sequences, 14% to 15% seen once. Material for sequencing was blood, either unsorted or a sorted T cell fraction (not recorded which). The origin of the receptors is a male donor with ankylosing spondylitis or in good health (not recorded which).

There are a few counts of this clonotype. CDR3 residues: CATSDLGDRGDQPQHF. CDR3 in DNA: TGTGCCACCAGTGATTTAGGGGACAGGGGGGATCAGCCCCAGCATTTT. J is TRBJ1-5 and V is TRBV24-1, with 11 bases aligning to TRBD1. V gave up 1 base and J gave up 5 bases; unmatched junction bases: 3. There are 16 residues in the CDR3. CDR1 and CDR2 from the germline V gene are KGHDR and SFDVKD.

This chain connects TRBV7-9 to TRBJ1-5; D is undetermined. CDR1 and CDR2 (germline): SEHNR, FQNEAQ (reference sequence). Trimming stripped 6 bases from V and 5 bases from J, with 17 bases between. There are 15 residues in the CDR3. The CDR3 DNA reads as TGTGCCAGCAGTCTCGAGGGTCAAGAATATCAGCCCCAGCATTTT. Translated, it gives CASSLEGQEYQPQHF.

The V call is TRBV20-1, the J call TRBJ1-1; D may be TRBD1 (6 bases). The CDR3 totals 13 residues. Per germline, CDR1 DFQATT and CDR2 SNEGSKA (reference sequence). Deletions cut 5 bases from V and 5 bases from J, with 15 bases between. In nucleotides, the CDR3 is TGCAGTGCTCCCCGGGTAGGGGGTACTGAAGCTTTCTTT. Amino acid sequence: CSAPRVGGTEAFF.

In this sample, this clonotype turned up a few times. The V gene is TRBV7-2, the J gene TRBJ1-1; no clear D. Germline V lookup: CDR1 SGHTA, CDR2 FQGNSA. The CDR3 runs to 14 residues. V dropped 1 base and J dropped 6 bases, with 12 bases sitting between them. The CDR3 DNA sequence: TGTGCCAGCAGCTTAGAAATAAAAATTCCTGAAGCTTTCTTT. It is translated as CASSLEIKIPEAFF.

The rearrangement links TRBV18 to TRBJ1-5; the match to TRBD1 covers 8 bases. This CDR3 region has 15 residues. Germline V gene data show CDR1 as KGHSH and CDR2 as LQKENI. Trimming took 3 bases from V and 3 from J; bases not matched to a gene: 4. The CDR3 here is CASSPGQALNQPQHF. For the CDR3, the DNA is TGTGCCAGCTCACCGGGACAGGCCCTCAATCAGCCCCAGCATTTT.

This clonotype was detected only a few times. The V gene is TRBV7-2, the J gene TRBJ1-1, with 9 bases matching TRBD1. CDR1 and CDR2 from the germline V gene are SGHTA and FQGNSA. CDR3 length: 17 amino acids. With V trimmed by 5 bases and J by 0 bases, 10 bases remained unmatched. CDR3 DNA sequence: TGTGCCAGCAGCCTCTGGGTGGGACAGGGAATGAACACTGAAGCTTTCTTT. This sequence encodes CASSLWVGQGMNTEAFF.

In DNA form, the CDR3 reads TGTGCCAGCAGCTACACCCCAACTGAAGCTTTCTTT. It yields the protein CASSYTPTEAFF. The genes are TRBV9 and TRBJ1-1; D call uncertain. Germline-derived CDR1 and CDR2 are SGDLS and YYNGEE. The germline V and J ends were trimmed by 4 bases and 5 bases, with 9 bases remaining between them. This CDR3 has 12 amino acids.

The chain has TRBV28 and TRBJ1-5, with D possibly TRBD1 on 6 matching bases. The CDR3 has 20 residues. Germline V CDR1 and CDR2: MDHEN, SYDVKM. The V end was cut by 3 bases, the J end by 6 bases, with 30 bases between. The CDR3 sequence: CASSFPSLSSRQGGGQPQHF. The DNA of the CDR3 is TGTGCCAGCAGTTTCCCCTCTTTATCTTCCCGGCAGGGAGGGGGTCAGCCCCAGCATTTT.

Ten or more counts support this clonotype. The V call is TRBV20-1, the J call TRBJ2-7; TRBD2 aligns across 9 bases. CDR1 DFQATT and CDR2 SNEGSKA come from the germline V gene (reference sequence). The CDR3 is made up of 18 amino acids. J was trimmed by 4 bases and V by 0 bases; bases with no gene match: 16. The CDR3 protein is CSARDLSPSSGALYEQYF. CDR3 in DNA: TGCAGTGCTAGAGATTTGTCCCCCTCTAGCGGGGCCCTATACGAGCAGTACTTC.

The chain combines TRBV20-1 with TRBJ2-3, with 10 bases identical to TRBD2. J gave up 0 bases and V 4 bases, and 7 bases lay outside the gene matches. From germline, CDR1 is DFQATT and CDR2 SNEGSKA (reference sequence). The CDR3 has 16 amino acids. CDR3 nucleotides: TGCAGTGCTACCCCGACTAGCGGGTCCAGCACAGATACGCAGTATTTT. Translation gives CSATPTSGSSTDTQYF.

There are many counts of this clonotype. The rearrangement links TRBV7-9 to TRBJ2-5; D might be TRBD2 (6 bases). Germline assignment: CDR1 SEHNR and CDR2 FQNEAQ (reference sequence). Between the trimmed V and J ends, which lost 1 base and 0 bases, there was a span of 9 bases. This CDR3 comprises 15 residues. This CDR3 reads CASSLDGGYQETQYF. CDR3 nucleotide sequence: TGTGCCAGCAGCTTAGATGGGGGGTACCAAGAGACCCAGTACTTC. Combining the CDR3 with reference TRBV7-9 and TRBJ2-5 gives the whole variable domain DTGVSQNPRHKITKRGQNVTFRCDPISEHNRLYWYRQTLGQGPEFLTYFQNEAQLEKSRLLSDRFSAERPKGSFSTLEIQRTEQGDSAMYLCASSLDGGYQETQYFGPGTRLLVL.

J is TRBJ2-5 and V is TRBV12-3 or TRBV12-4; D remains unclear. Trimming stripped 3 bases from V and 3 bases from J, with 8 bases between. This CDR3 is 13 amino acids long. CDR3 protein: CASSFSNEETQYF. The DNA of the CDR3 is TGTGCCAGCAGTTTTTCTAATGAAGAGACCCAGTACTTC.

This clonotype was counted only a few times. The J gene is TRBJ2-2, the V gene TRBV3-1, with unresolved D. CDR1 and CDR2 (germline): LGHDT, YNNKEL (reference sequence). The CDR3 loop spans 13 amino acids. Trimming pared 2 bases from V and 9 bases from J, leaving 10 bases between. Written as DNA, the CDR3 is TGTGCCAGCAGCCAATCTCTGAGTAGGGAGCTGTTTTTT. Protein product: CASSQSLSRELFF. The full variable domain, rest sourced from reference TRBV3-1 and TRBJ2-2, is DTAVSQTPKYLVTQMGNDKSIKCEQNLGHDTMYWYKQDSKKFLKIMFSYNNKELIINETVPNRFSPKSPDKAHLNLHINSLELGDSAVYFCASSQSLSRELFFGEGSRLTVL.

V is TRBV5-1 and J is TRBJ2-1, with TRBD2 matching 8 bases. Per germline, CDR1 SGHRS and CDR2 YFSETQ. With V trimmed by 0 bases and J by 9 bases, 5 bases remained unmatched. There are 14 residues in the CDR3. In DNA, the CDR3 is TGCGCCAGCAGCTTGGACCGGGAGGGCACTGAGCAGTTCTTC. Encoded protein: CASSLDREGTEQFF.

The chain couples TRBV3-1 to TRBJ2-2; D not certain. The CDR3 consists of 14 residues. Trimming cost V 4 bases and J 1 base, with 7 bases left between them. The V gene's germline CDR1 is LGHDT and CDR2 YNNKEL (reference sequence). The CDR3 reads CASSPSRNTGELFF. The CDR3 DNA is TGTGCCAGCAGCCCATCCAGGAACACCGGGGAGCTGTTTTTT.

This clonotype was seen a handful of times. The chain couples TRBV4-1 to TRBJ2-3, with a possible D match to TRBD2 (6 bases). Germline assignment: CDR1 MGHRA and CDR2 YSYEKL. The V end lost 1 base, the J end lost 4 bases, and 15 bases lay between the germline ends. The CDR3 has 16 amino acids. This chain's CDR3 is CASSQGLDRIPDTQYF. The DNA of the CDR3 is TGCGCCAGCAGCCAAGGACTAGATCGGATCCCAGATACGCAGTATTTT.

Only a few counts were recorded for this clonotype. V gene TRBV27 combines with J gene TRBJ1-4; 10 bases align to TRBD1. Germline CDR1 and CDR2: MNHEY and SMNVEV (reference sequence). J was trimmed by 8 bases and V by 4 bases; bases with no gene match: 13. This CDR3 has 17 amino acids. The chain's CDR3 is CASSSRYLTGGGEKLFF. DNA for the CDR3: TGTGCCAGCAGTTCCCGGTACCTGACAGGGGGCGGAGAAAAACTGTTTTTT.

In its sample, this clonotype was seen a few times. V and J are TRBV12-3 or TRBV12-4 and TRBJ2-3, with D possibly being TRBD1 or TRBD2 (6 bases each). V was cut by 5 bases and J by 1 base, with 13 bases left in between. The CDR3 consists of 15 residues. CDR3 in DNA: TGTGCCAGCAGTCTCGGGGGCCCCCGCACAGATACGCAGTATTTT. This translates into CASSLGGPRTDTQYF.

This clonotype turned up a few times. This chain connects TRBV20-1 to TRBJ2-7, with 11 bases matching TRBD1. CDR3 length: 15 amino acids. Germline values: CDR1 DFQATT, CDR2 SNEGSKA (reference sequence). The junction had 4 bases not matched to a gene; V was cut back by 3 bases and J by 0 bases. In DNA, the CDR3 is TGCAGTGCTAGGGGGGGGACAGGGGGCTCCTACGAGCAGTACTTC. It yields the protein CSARGGTGGSYEQYF.

This sequence joins TRBV10-3 and TRBJ1-2; 7 bases align to TRBD1. CDR3 length: 13 residues. The junction had 9 bases not matched to a gene; V was cut back by 6 bases and J by 8 bases. The V gene's germline CDR1 is ENHRY and CDR2 SYGVKD. The CDR3 region has the DNA TGTGCCATCAGCCCAGGACAGGCCTTGGGCTACACCTTC. Protein sequence: CAISPGQALGYTF.